The rows below give T cell receptor beta chains drawn from one sample of a study of early T cells in non-severe SARS-CoV-2 infection. Via MiXCR, TCRdb re-called the 5' RACE reads, giving one row per CDR3 protein. The sample yields about 42,000 distinct CDR3 sequences, 6% to 7.5% seen once. The source material was whole blood. The receptors stem from an adult who was a healthcare worker with PCR-confirmed SARS-CoV-2 infection or an uninfected control (not recorded which). CDR3s include the opening cysteine and the closing phenylalanine or tryptophan. D genes are given only for firm matches. A row's size may be missing; if present it is once, few, many or a size class.

D | J | size | V | DNA | CDR3
NA | TRBJ2-4 | many | TRBV11-2 | TGTGCCAGCAGCTCCCGGCTAGCCAAAAACATTCAGTACTTC | CASSSRLAKNIQYF
NA | TRBJ1-1 | many | TRBV7-9 | TGTGCCAGCAGCTTGACGAGGACCGCCGCTTTCTTT | CASSLTRTAAFF
NA | TRBJ2-2 | many | TRBV7-3 | TGTGCCAGCAGCTTAAATCCGGCGGGGGCGGCCGGGGAGCTGTTTTTT | CASSLNPAGAAGELFF
NA | TRBJ2-3 | few | TRBV5-4 | TGTGCCAGCAGCTTTGATGGGGGGAAGACAGATACGCAGTATTTT | CASSFDGGKTDTQYF
NA | TRBJ2-1 | NA | TRBV9 | TGTGCCAGCAGCGTAGCAGGGGACCCTGACAATGAGCAGTTCTTC | CASSVAGDPDNEQFF
NA | TRBJ2-7 | NA | TRBV6-2/TRBV6-3 | TGTGCCAGCAGTTACGCCCGTTACGAGCAGTACTTC | CASSYARYEQYF
NA | TRBJ1-2 | few | TRBV12-3/TRBV12-4 | TGTGCCAGCACCCCCGATGGGCAGACCTTCTATGGCTACACCTTC | CASTPDGQTFYGYTF
NA | TRBJ1-5 | few | TRBV6-1 | TGTGCCAGCAGTGATGGGACTCCTTGGAGTCAGCCCCAGCATTTT | CASSDGTPWSQPQHF
TRBD1 | TRBJ2-7 | many | TRBV6-6 | TGTGCCAGCAGTTCCGGGACAGGGGGGGGCGAGCAGTACTTC | CASSSGTGGGEQYF
NA | TRBJ2-1 | few | TRBV19 | TGTGCCAGTAGTACACCCCCAAGGGGGGGCAATGAGCAGTTCTTC | CASSTPPRGGNEQFF
NA | TRBJ2-3 | NA | TRBV7-9 | TGTGCCAGCAGCCTCCCGCAACTAGATACGCAGTATTTT | CASSLPQLDTQYF
TRBD1 | TRBJ2-5 | NA | TRBV12-3/TRBV12-4 | TGTGCCAGCAGTTTGACAGGGGGTCAAGAGACCCAGTACTTC | CASSLTGGQETQYF
NA | TRBJ1-5 | NA | TRBV7-9 | TGTGCCAGCAGTCCCCTCGGGGGAAGGGATCAGCCCCAGCATTTT | CASSPLGGRDQPQHF
NA | TRBJ2-7 | NA | TRBV11-2 | TGTGCCAGCTCCTGGGGGGACCACGAGCAGTACTTC | CASSWGDHEQYF
NA | TRBJ2-7 | NA | TRBV27 | TGTGCCAGCAGTGCCCGACAGGCCTCCTACGAGCAGTACTTC | CASSARQASYEQYF
NA | TRBJ1-5 | many | TRBV2 | TGTGCCAGCACGACAGTAATCAATCAGCCCCAGCATTTT | CASTTVINQPQHF
NA | TRBJ2-2 | few | TRBV6-1 | TGTGCCAGCCCCAACAGGGCCGGGGAGCTGTTTTTT | CASPNRAGELFF
TRBD1 | TRBJ2-1 | few | TRBV11-2 | TGTGCCAGCAGCCCAGACAGGGTGCATGAGCAGTTCTTC | CASSPDRVHEQFF
NA | TRBJ2-3 | many | TRBV6-5 | TGTGCCAGCAGTTACTCGTCAGCAGATACGCAGTATTTT | CASSYSSADTQYF
NA | TRBJ1-6 | many | TRBV6-5 | TGTGCCACCCGGGGCCCTAATTCACCCCTCCACTTT | CATRGPNSPLHF
NA | TRBJ1-3 | NA | TRBV30 | TGTGCCTGGCTCAGGGGAAGATCTGGAAACACCATATATTTT | CAWLRGRSGNTIYF
TRBD2 | TRBJ2-5 | NA | TRBV30 | TGTGCCTGGAGTAGGACTAGCGGGGGGCTGGAGACCCAGTACTTC | CAWSRTSGGLETQYF
NA | TRBJ2-2 | many | TRBV24-1 | TGTGCCACCCAAGGTCAGGGTCTGGAGACCGGGGAGCTGTTTTTT | CATQGQGLETGELFF
NA | TRBJ2-2 | many | TRBV5-1 | TGCGCCAGCAGCTTGGCCAGAGGAGTCACCGGGGAGCTGTTTTTT | CASSLARGVTGELFF
NA | TRBJ2-7 | NA | TRBV28 | TGTGCCAGCAGTTTAGGGGGTTCGGACGAGCAGTACTTC | CASSLGGSDEQYF
NA | TRBJ1-1 | NA | TRBV6-5 | TGTGCCAGCAGTTACTCGACGCAGGCGAACACTGAAGCTTTCTTT | CASSYSTQANTEAFF
TRBD1 | TRBJ2-1 | many | TRBV6-6 | TGTGCCAGCAGTTACGGAGGGACAGGGAAAAATGAGCAGTTCTTC | CASSYGGTGKNEQFF
NA | TRBJ2-6 | many | TRBV2 | TGTGCCAGCAGTGAATTGAGGGCCAACGTCCTGACTTTC | CASSELRANVLTF
NA | TRBJ1-1 | many | TRBV10-2 | TGCGCCAGCAACGGACAGCCGACCGGTGAAGCTTTCTTT | CASNGQPTGEAFF
NA | TRBJ2-7 | NA | TRBV5-1 | TGCGCCAGCAGCCGTCTTACAGGGGAGGACGAGCAGTACTTC | CASSRLTGEDEQYF
NA | TRBJ1-3 | many | TRBV27 | TGTGCCAGCAGTTTATCAGCAGGGGATCCCGGAAACACCATATATTTT | CASSLSAGDPGNTIYF
NA | TRBJ1-3 | many | TRBV9 | TGTGCCAGCAGCGACCCTGGAGCGGGAAACACCATATATTTT | CASSDPGAGNTIYF
NA | TRBJ2-3 | many | TRBV12-3/TRBV12-4 | TGTGCCAGCAGTTTTAAGGGAGCAGATACGCAGTATTTT | CASSFKGADTQYF
TRBD1 | TRBJ1-5 | few | TRBV9 | TGTGCCAGCAGTCGGACAGGGGGCAGACAGCCCCAGCATTTT | CASSRTGGRQPQHF
TRBD1 | TRBJ2-7 | few | TRBV7-2 | TGTGCCAGCAGCTTAGTAGGGGGCGGAACCTACGAGCAGTACTTC | CASSLVGGGTYEQYF